These 29 T cell receptor beta chains share one sample of origin, sequenced in a study of cytomegalovirus exposure and HLA in healthy donors. The PCR made use of 60 Vbeta and 13 Jbeta primers. Generated by immunoSEQ multiplex PCR, the TCRdb table keeps only in-frame clones and is missing some. The sample has about 200,000 clones; more than 65% are singletons. The sequenced sample consisted of PBMCs. Receptors were obtained from a man aged 45-65 years in good health and CMV-seronegative.

The CDR3 here is CASSELGSSNQPQHF. CDR3 DNA: TGTGCCAGCAGTGAACTAGGTTCTAGCAATCAGCCCCAGCATTTT. The chain combines TRBV2 with TRBJ1-5, with unresolved D. V lost 2 bases to trimming and J lost 0 bases, with 8 bases between them. CDR3 length: 15 amino acids. Germline V gene data show CDR1 as SNHLY and CDR2 as FYNNEI.

This rearrangement joins TRBV7-9 to TRBJ2-1; 7 positions agree with TRBD2. V was pared by 3 bases and J by 7 bases, with 12 bases of the junction left unmatched. Germline-derived CDR1 and CDR2 are SEHNR and FQNEAQ (reference sequence). There are 16 residues in the CDR3. CDR3 nucleotide sequence: TGTGCCAGCAGCTTCACCGGGACTACGCGCTTTAATGAGCAGTTCTTC. Its protein is CASSFTGTTRFNEQFF.

V usage is TRBV5-1 and J usage is TRBJ2-7; possible D gene TRBD1, 6 bases. The CDR3 length is 13 residues. The germline gives CDR1 SGHRS, CDR2 YFSETQ. The ends were cut back, 3 bases at V and 3 bases at J, with 10 bases in the middle. CDR3 coding DNA: TGCGCCAGCAGCTCGACAGGATACTACGAGCAGTACTTC. Its translation is CASSSTGYYEQYF.

The J gene is TRBJ2-2, the V gene TRBV7-3; D unresolved. This CDR3 region has 14 residues. From germline, CDR1 is SGHTA and CDR2 FQGTGA. V lost 1 base and J 0 bases, leaving 3 bases between the germline ends. The CDR3 nucleotides read TGTGCCAGCAGCTTAATAACGAACACCGGGGAGCTGTTTTTT. It translates to CASSLITNTGELFF.

This chain joins TRBV2 and TRBJ1-6, with D unclear. There are 14 residues in the CDR3. CDR1 and CDR2 from the germline V gene are SNHLY and FYNNEI. V shed 6 bases and J shed 10 bases, with 16 bases lying between them. The CDR3 DNA reads TGTGCCAGCAGCGCAACAGAAGCCAGATCACCCCTCCACTTT. This codes for CASSATEARSPLHF.

The chain recombines TRBV7-9 with TRBJ2-1, with D tentatively TRBD2 (6 bases). The CDR3 loop spans 16 amino acids. Germline lookup yields CDR1 SEHNR and CDR2 FQNEAQ (reference sequence). V shed 3 bases and J shed 5 bases, with 17 bases lying between them. CDR3: CASSFNWLAHDNEQFF. The CDR3 DNA follows: TGTGCCAGCAGCTTTAATTGGCTAGCGCATGACAATGAGCAGTTCTTC. Filled out from reference TRBV7-9 and TRBJ2-1, the complete variable domain reads DTGVSQNPRHKITKRGQNVTFRCDPISEHNRLYWYRQTLGQGPEFLTYFQNEAQLEKSRLLSDRFSAERPKGSFSTLEIQRTEQGDSAMYLCASSFNWLAHDNEQFFGPGTRLTVL.

CDR3 DNA: TGTGCCAGCAGCTCCAATAGGCAACAAAGGGAGTCTGAGCAGTTCTTC. It specifies CASSSNRQQRESEQFF. This chain links TRBV7-9 with TRBJ2-1, with D possibly being TRBD2 (5 bases). This CDR3 has 16 residues. Germline values: CDR1 SEHNR, CDR2 FQNEAQ (reference sequence). V lost 4 bases and J lost 9, with 22 bases in between.

This clone was observed a handful of times. The chain employs TRBV7-9 and TRBJ1-6; TRBD1 might be the D (6 bases). This CDR3 is built from 12 residues. V lost 7 bases and J 9 bases, leaving 10 bases between the germline ends. In germline, CDR1 is SEHNR, CDR2 FQNEAQ (reference sequence). Here the CDR3 DNA reads TGTGCCAGCAACGACAGGAGTTCACCCCTCCACTTT. Residues: CASNDRSSPLHF.

The chain recombines TRBV2 with TRBJ2-5, with 8 bases matching TRBD1. The germline gives CDR1 SNHLY, CDR2 FYNNEI. This CDR3 region has 15 residues. Trimming cost V 5 bases and J 2 bases; bases outside gene matches: 7. The CDR3 protein is CASSKPGQDQETQYF. CDR3 nucleotide sequence: TGTGCCAGCAGTAAGCCGGGACAGGATCAAGAGACCCAGTACTTC.

V gene TRBV5-6 combines with J gene TRBJ2-3; D is possibly TRBD2 (5 bases). This CDR3 is built from 14 residues. Germline values: CDR1 SGHDT, CDR2 YYEEEE. V lost 4 bases to trimming and J lost 9 bases, with 18 bases between them. The CDR3 DNA follows: TGTGCCAGCAGCCCAGGAGGAGCCCACCAGACGCAGTATTTT. The encoded protein is CASSPGGAHQTQYF.

The rearrangement uses TRBV5-1 and TRBJ2-3, with 10 bases lining up with TRBD1. With 6 bases clipped from V and 4 bases from J, the junction kept 8 bases outside the gene matches. The V gene's germline CDR1 is SGHRS and CDR2 YFSETQ. This CDR3 is 15 amino acids long. CDR3 sequence reads: CASKRTGGDADTQYF. The CDR3 DNA reads TGCGCCAGCAAACGGACAGGGGGGGACGCAGATACGCAGTATTTT.

J is TRBJ2-7 and V is TRBV7-9; 8 bases align to TRBD1. The V gene's germline CDR1 is SEHNR and CDR2 FQNEAQ (reference sequence). This CDR3 has 17 residues. The V gene end was trimmed by 5 bases and the J gene end by 6 bases; junction bases not matched to a gene: 18. CDR3 sequence (DNA): TGTGCCAGCAGCGCCGCCTCCCCAGGGGGCGGACCCTCCGAGCAGTACTTC. Residues: CASSAASPGGGPSEQYF.

The rearrangement uses TRBV9 and TRBJ2-3; 10 bases align to TRBD1. The CDR3 length is 15 residues. J lost 5 bases, V lost 4 bases, and 7 bases had no gene match. Germline CDR1 is SGDLS and CDR2 is YYNGEE. CDR3: CASSPRTGGGDTQYF. In DNA, the CDR3 is TGTGCCAGCAGCCCCCGGACAGGGGGGGGAGATACGCAGTATTTT.

The chain is built from TRBV15 and TRBJ2-1; TRBD1 agrees at 8 bases. The CDR3 loop spans 13 amino acids. Germline CDR1 LNHNV, CDR2 YYDKDF (reference sequence). V was pared by 6 bases and J by 9 bases, with 7 bases of the junction left unmatched. CDR3: CATRGDRSTEQFF. The CDR3 coding sequence is TGTGCCACCAGAGGGGACAGGAGCACTGAGCAGTTCTTC.

About this clone: At the DNA level, this CDR3 is encoded by other sequences in the same sample as well. The gene calls are TRBV9 and TRBJ1-5; weak D call: TRBD1 (6 bases). V shed 0 bases and J shed 7 bases, with 11 bases lying between them. The CDR3 totals 14 residues. Germline-derived CDR1 and CDR2 are SGDLS and YYNGEE. The CDR3 region has the DNA TGTGCCAGCAGCGTAGGGACAGAGGGCCAGCCCCAGCATTTT. Its protein is CASSVGTEGQPQHF.

V is TRBV18 and J is TRBJ2-2, with 7 bases matching TRBD1. The CDR3 runs to 17 residues. V gave up 6 bases and J gave up 7 bases; unmatched junction bases: 17. Germline V gene sequence: CDR1 KGHSH, CDR2 LQKENI. This CDR3 is CASSPGQATPLGGELFF. CDR3 in DNA: TGTGCCAGCTCCCCCGGACAGGCAACTCCCCTCGGCGGGGAGCTGTTTTTT.

The chain uses TRBV7-9 and TRBJ1-1; the match to TRBD1 covers 7 bases. The V segment lost 3 bases and the J segment 0 bases; nucleotides outside the gene matches: 7. This CDR3 has 16 amino acids. Germline loops: CDR1 SEHNR, CDR2 FQNEAQ (reference sequence). The CDR3 reads CASSLLGTAMNTEAFF. As DNA, the CDR3 is TGTGCCAGCAGCTTGCTTGGGACAGCCATGAACACTGAAGCTTTCTTT.

The gene calls are TRBV28 and TRBJ2-7, with 8 bases identical to TRBD1. Germline CDR1 and CDR2: MDHEN and SYDVKM. The ends lost 6 bases at V and 5 bases at J; junction bases unmatched: 3. The CDR3 is made up of 12 amino acids. CDR3 bases: TGTGCCAGCAGATCGGACAGGGACGAGCAGTACTTC. Its protein product is CASRSDRDEQYF.

The chain links TRBV27 to TRBJ2-3, with TRBD1 matching over 8 bases. Trimming took 5 bases from V and 6 from J; bases not matched to a gene: 16. The CDR3 is 17 amino acids. Germline lookup yields CDR1 MNHEY and CDR2 SMNVEV (reference sequence). In DNA, the CDR3 is TGTGCCAGCAGTGCTTATGAATGGACAGGGATTAATGATACGCAGTATTTT. It specifies CASSAYEWTGINDTQYF.

This chain links TRBV28 with TRBJ2-7, with 13 bases identical to TRBD2. The CDR3 runs 16 residues. CDR1 and CDR2 (germline): MDHEN, SYDVKM. Germline trimming cut 5 bases from V and 4 bases from J; bases unmatched to any gene: 8. The CDR3 loop reads CASSQWVTSGRYEQYF. Here the CDR3 DNA reads TGTGCCAGCAGTCAGTGGGTGACTAGCGGGAGGTACGAGCAGTACTTC.

The J gene is TRBJ2-2, the V gene TRBV11-2; maybe TRBD1 (5 bases). The germline V and J ends were trimmed by 4 bases and 2 bases, with 8 bases remaining between them. The CDR3 sequence is 14 residues long. Germline-derived CDR1 and CDR2 are SGHAT and FQNNGV. CDR3 in amino acids: CASSWTLNTGELFF. As DNA, the CDR3 is TGTGCCAGCAGCTGGACACTCAACACCGGGGAGCTGTTTTTT.

The chain uses TRBV7-8 and TRBJ1-5; TRBD1 might be the D (6 bases). V lost 5 bases to trimming and J lost 9 bases, with 29 bases between them. The CDR3 runs 18 residues. The germline V gene has CDR1 SGHVS and CDR2 FQNEAQ. This chain's CDR3 is CASSPYRGGPSRVGPQHF. CDR3 nucleotides: TGTGCCAGCAGCCCTTATAGGGGGGGCCCTTCTAGGGTGGGGCCCCAGCATTTT.

The V and J genes are TRBV19 and TRBJ1-4, with D possibly matching TRBD1 (6 bases). This CDR3 has 16 residues. CDR1 LNHDA and CDR2 SQIVND come from the germline V gene (reference sequence). V lost 6 bases and J 4 bases, leaving 18 bases between the germline ends. CDR3 region: CASSPTGRAGNEKLFF. As DNA, the CDR3 is TGTGCCAGTAGCCCAACAGGGAGGGCAGGTAATGAAAAACTGTTTTTT.

This rearrangement joins TRBV9 to TRBJ2-7; 9 nucleotides agree with TRBD1. The CDR3 extends over 14 amino acids. V shed 5 bases, J shed 2 bases, and the junction held 5 bases outside the gene matches. Germline V gene data show CDR1 as SGDLS and CDR2 as YYNGEE. The CDR3 is CASSSGQGPYEQYF. CDR3 coding DNA: TGTGCCAGCAGTTCTGGACAGGGGCCCTACGAGCAGTACTTC.

This clone has a handful of counts. The V call is TRBV7-2, the J call TRBJ2-3, with D possibly being TRBD2 (5 bases). The CDR3 totals 14 residues. CDR1 and CDR2 from the germline V gene are SGHTA and FQGNSA. V lost 8 bases, J lost 0 bases, and 12 bases lay in between. DNA of the CDR3: TGTGCCAGCCTGAGCGGCCCTAGCACAGATACGCAGTATTTT. Translation: CASLSGPSTDTQYF.

The chain couples TRBV27 to TRBJ1-2; 7 bases line up with TRBD1. V was clipped by 5 bases and J by 4 bases; unmatched bases: 7. The CDR3 contains 14 residues. The germline V gene has CDR1 MNHEY and CDR2 SMNVEV (reference sequence). The CDR3 loop reads CASSPTGVVYGYTF. CDR3 sequence (DNA): TGTGCCAGCAGTCCTACAGGGGTTGTCTATGGCTACACCTTC.

The chain couples TRBV19 to TRBJ2-1; 9 nucleotides align to TRBD2. V shed 3 bases and J 8 bases; nucleotides not matched to a gene: 8. From germline, CDR1 is LNHDA and CDR2 SQIVND (reference sequence). The CDR3 runs to 15 residues. The CDR3 DNA follows: TGTGCCAGTAGTATCGGCGGGAGGGCCTCGGATGAGCAGTTCTTC. Translation: CASSIGGRASDEQFF.

This chain connects TRBV5-1 to TRBJ2-4; 7 bases line up with TRBD1. The trim removed 0 bases at V and 4 bases at J, leaving 13 bases unmatched. The CDR3 is made up of 18 amino acids. Germline loops: CDR1 SGHRS, CDR2 YFSETQ. The CDR3 here is CASSLAARGQSNKNIQYF. As DNA, the CDR3 is TGCGCCAGCAGCTTGGCGGCTCGGGGACAGTCGAATAAAAACATTCAGTACTTC.

The V and J genes are TRBV9 and TRBJ2-7; no clear D gene. CDR1 and CDR2 (germline): SGDLS, YYNGEE. There are 13 residues in the CDR3. V was clipped by 0 bases and J by 0 bases, with 4 bases between them. The CDR3 DNA reads TGTGCCAGCAGCGTAGACAACTCCTACGAGCAGTACTTC. Its translation: CASSVDNSYEQYF.